This T cell receptor beta chain was sequenced for a study of cytomegalovirus exposure and HLA in healthy donors (dated by TCRdb to 2016 to 2017). Looking at the study overall: According to a later analysis, the roughly 120 validation repertoires were produced on the same platform as the approximately 600 repertoires of the first cohort. The aim of the study was to test whether cataloging public T cell receptors could identify signatures of past pathogen exposure. A separate validation cohort of more than 100 different subjects was used in addition to the approximately 670-subject first cohort. To predict cytomegalovirus infection status, the study combined high-throughput TCR immunosequencing, statistical association of individual TCRs with disease status, and machine learning. Study-level results and caveats: The authors suggested that the approach could potentially be extended to other disease states and immunological phenotypes. Cytomegalovirus status was reported to be diagnosed by the classifier with high specificity and sensitivity in both the original and validation cohorts. Across donors, most TCR sequences were observed very rarely, whereas some public TCRs were present in many individuals. All 120 or so repertoires were used to score co-occurrence in the validation cohort in a later analysis, because that analysis had no HLA typing for the cohort. In the study, some 160 TCR beta chains were listed as associated with cytomegalovirus. A later analysis found that TCRs clustered in the first cohort also tended to co-occur in the 130 or so validation repertoires, with roughly 95% of cluster scores above 0. Three of the identified cytomegalovirus-associated TCR beta chains were confirmed in vitro to be specific for cytomegalovirus antigens.

Separate from the approximately 670-subject first cohort, the validation cohort of 90 to 150 subjects was the group to which the donors belonged. Including cysteine and phenylalanine, the CDR3 has 14 amino acids. Of the read, only the CDR3 DNA is kept; its 42 bases are in frame from base 1. According to the germline V gene, CDR1 reads SGHTA and CDR2 reads FQGNSA. Compared with germline, V lacks 3 bases and J lacks 4 bases; bases without a gene match: 4. Note on this clone: It has no known antigen specificity. No base qualities exist here, and no much larger clone lies one base off it.

Library prep was done by the immunoSEQ multiplex PCR assay. Concerning the study's data processing: A statistical classification framework was developed to diagnose cytomegalovirus status using the catalog of TCR beta chain sequences. TCRdb limited this immuneACCESS table to in-frame rearrangements with V and J called. A share of clones is missing; checked studies link under half to unresolved V genes, and the rest is unexplained. D and trimming were read from the DNA, whereas the V and J calls and clone size are those reported in that table. The sample has about 140,000 clones on record, 84% of them singletons. 1.4% to 1.5% of the sample comes from the top ten.

Material: PBMCs. The V and J segments used are TRBV7-2 and TRBJ2-7, with 9 junctional bases fitting TRBD2. This receptor was taken from a woman in her 30s in good health and CMV-seronegative. The CDR3 region has the sequence CASSFLAGGYEQYF. The nucleotides are TGTGCCAGCAGCTTCCTCGCGGGGGGGTACGAGCAGTACTTC.